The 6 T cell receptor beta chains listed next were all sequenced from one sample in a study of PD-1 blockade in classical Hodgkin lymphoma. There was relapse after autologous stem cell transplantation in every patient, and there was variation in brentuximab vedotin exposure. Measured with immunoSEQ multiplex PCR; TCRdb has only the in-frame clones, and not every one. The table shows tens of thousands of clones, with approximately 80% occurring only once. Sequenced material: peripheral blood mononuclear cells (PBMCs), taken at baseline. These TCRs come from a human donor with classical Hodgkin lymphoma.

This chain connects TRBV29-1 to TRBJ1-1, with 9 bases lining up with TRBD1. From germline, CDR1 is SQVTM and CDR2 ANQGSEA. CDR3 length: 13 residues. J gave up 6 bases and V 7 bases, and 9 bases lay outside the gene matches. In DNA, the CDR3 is TGCAGCGGGAGGACAGGGGATGTTTCTGAAGCTTTCTTT. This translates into CSGRTGDVSEAFF.

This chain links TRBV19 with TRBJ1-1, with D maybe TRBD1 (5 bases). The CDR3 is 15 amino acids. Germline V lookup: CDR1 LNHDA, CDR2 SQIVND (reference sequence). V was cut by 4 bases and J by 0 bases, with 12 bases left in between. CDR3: CASSKTDLMNTEAFF. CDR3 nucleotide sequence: TGTGCCAGTAGTAAGACAGACCTTATGAACACTGAAGCTTTCTTT.

The CDR3 region is CASSQVPNPYNEQFF. In DNA, the CDR3 is TGTGCCAGCAGCCAAGTCCCAAATCCCTACAATGAGCAGTTCTTC. V is TRBV7-9 and J is TRBJ2-1; D uncertain. The V gene's germline CDR1 is SEHNR and CDR2 FQNEAQ (reference sequence). V was clipped by 5 bases and J by 2 bases, with 13 bases between them. This CDR3 contains 15 residues.

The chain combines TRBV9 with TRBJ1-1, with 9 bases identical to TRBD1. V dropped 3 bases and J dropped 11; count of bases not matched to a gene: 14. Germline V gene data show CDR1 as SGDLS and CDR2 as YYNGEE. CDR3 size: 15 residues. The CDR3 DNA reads TGTGCCAGCAGCGGGGGGTCCCTGGGGGACAGGGTTGCTTTCTTT. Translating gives CASSGGSLGDRVAFF.

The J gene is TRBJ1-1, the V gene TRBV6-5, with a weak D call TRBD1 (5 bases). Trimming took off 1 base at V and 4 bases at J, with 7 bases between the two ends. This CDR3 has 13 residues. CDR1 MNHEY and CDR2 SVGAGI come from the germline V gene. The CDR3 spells CASSYLGVTEAFF. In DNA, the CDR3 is TGTGCCAGCAGTTACTTGGGGGTCACTGAAGCTTTCTTT.

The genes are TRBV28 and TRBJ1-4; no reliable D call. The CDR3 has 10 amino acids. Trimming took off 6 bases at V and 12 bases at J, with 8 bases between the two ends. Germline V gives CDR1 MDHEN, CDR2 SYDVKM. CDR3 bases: TGTGCCAGCAGCCGCGGGGAACTGTTTTTT. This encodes CASSRGELFF.